This T cell receptor beta chain was profiled in a study of blood T cell repertoires in COVID-19. Germline V lookup: CDR1 SGDLS, CDR2 YYNGEE. CDR3 length: 14 amino acids. V shed 2 bases, J shed 6 bases, and the junction held 5 bases outside the gene matches. Per the study methods: Reference gene primer amplification in the assay estimated nucleated cell counts. Sequencing used immunoSEQ multiplex PCR; TCRdb keeps in-frame clones, though not all of them. The DNA was the basis for D and trimming; V, J and clone size are from that table. Of 180,000 or so clones in the sample, 86% are singletons; the top ten hold nearly 8.5%.

The specimen sequenced was peripheral blood. This TCR derives from a man in his fifties or sixties with acute or convalescent COVID-19. The chain is built from TRBV9 and TRBJ2-5; 9 bases fit TRBD2. The CDR3 is CASSVAGGPQTQYF. The DNA for the CDR3 is TGTGCCAGCAGCGTGGCGGGAGGGCCGCAGACCCAGTACTTC. Based on the CDR3 plus reference TRBV9 and TRBJ2-5, the full variable domain is DSGVTQTPKHLITATGQRVTLRCSPRSGDLSVYWYQQSLDQGLQFLIQYYNGEERAKGNILERFSAQQFPDLHSELNLSSLELGDSALYFCASSVAGGPQTQYFGPGTRLLVL.